This T cell receptor beta chain was recorded in a study of cytomegalovirus exposure and HLA in healthy donors. This CDR3 comprises 19 residues. Trimming cost V 5 bases and J 1 base; bases outside gene matches: 17. Germline V gene lookup returns CDR1 SEHNR and CDR2 FQNEAQ (reference sequence). 13 Jbeta primers and 60 Vbeta primers were used for the PCR. Clones were sequenced by immunoSEQ multiplex PCR, and TCRdb holds only the in-frame ones, with some missing. The data hold approximately 140,000 clones, with around 80% observed a single time. The V call is TRBV7-9, the J call TRBJ2-5, with 9 bases that match TRBD2. The sample taken for sequencing was PBMCs. The TCR originated in a man in his forties or fifties in good health and CMV-seronegative. Here the CDR3 reads CASSKGVLAGILTQETQYF. CDR3 nucleotide sequence: TGTGCCAGCAGCAAAGGCGTCCTAGCGGGAATCCTCACCCAAGAGACCCAGTACTTC.